The 6 T cell receptor beta chains listed next were all sequenced from one sample in a study of T cell repertoires in cytomegalovirus infection. Antigen specificity for these receptors is unknown. TCRdb recomputed calls from the reads with MiXCR, one row per CDR3 protein. The sample contains approximately 600,000 distinct CDR3 sequences, almost 40% of which appear only once. The sample here was cultured PBMCs, taken from culture after CMV antigen stimulation. These receptors were collected from a human donor in good health (CMV status not recorded). Some clones in this sample may be carry-over from other donors' samples.

This clonotype came up many times. The chain couples TRBV7-6 to TRBJ2-5, with D hard to call. Germline lookup yields CDR1 SGHVS and CDR2 FNYEAQ. V was shortened by 5 bases and J by 1 base, with 17 bases between the two germline ends. The CDR3 consists of 16 residues. The CDR3 region is CASSRVSWGTQETQYF. In DNA form, the CDR3 reads TGTGCCAGCAGCAGGGTTAGTTGGGGAACCCAAGAGACCCAGTACTTC.

This chain joins TRBV20-1 and TRBJ2-1, with a weak D call TRBD1 (6 bases). Deletions cut 6 bases from V and 2 bases from J, with 17 bases between. The germline gives CDR1 DFQATT, CDR2 SNEGSKA (reference sequence). The CDR3 spans 15 residues. DNA of the CDR3: TGCAGTGCATCCGAGTCAGGGGTAGCCTACAATGAGCAGTTCTTC. It encodes CSASESGVAYNEQFF.

This clonotype was picked up a small number of times. The chain carries TRBV7-2 and TRBJ2-5, with TRBD1 matching over 7 bases. The CDR3 spans 13 residues. J was trimmed by 5 bases and V by 8 bases; bases with no gene match: 8. Germline CDR1 and CDR2: SGHTA and FQGNSA. The CDR3 is CASGRGGRETQYF. Here the CDR3 DNA reads TGTGCCAGCGGACGAGGGGGCCGTGAGACCCAGTACTTC. The variable domain in full, completed from reference TRBV7-2 and TRBJ2-5, reads GAGVSQSPSNKVTEKGKDVELRCDPISGHTALYWYRQSLGQGLEFLIYFQGNSAPDKSGLPSDRFSAERTGGSVSTLTIQRTQQEDSAVYLCASGRGGRETQYFGPGTRLLVL.

This sequence joins TRBV5-1 and TRBJ2-6; 7 bases are a match to TRBD1. This CDR3 region has 20 residues. Germline lookup yields CDR1 SGHRS and CDR2 YFSETQ. V gave up 3 bases and J gave up 0 bases; unmatched junction bases: 15. Here the CDR3 reads CASSSSNAGTAYSGANVLTF. The CDR3 DNA reads TGCGCCAGCAGCTCGAGCAATGCCGGGACAGCATACTCTGGGGCCAACGTCCTGACTTTC.

This chain links TRBV18 with TRBJ2-1, with TRBD2 matching 13 bases. The CDR3 covers 14 residues. Germline-derived CDR1 and CDR2 are KGHSH and LQKENI. The ends lost 3 bases at V and 9 bases at J; junction bases unmatched: 2. In DNA form, the CDR3 reads TGTGCCAGCTCACCTACTAGCGGGAGGGGTGAGCAGTTCTTC. Translation gives CASSPTSGRGEQFF.

J is TRBJ2-7 and V is TRBV12-3 or TRBV12-4, with D possibly being TRBD1 or TRBD2 (5 bases each). V was clipped by 7 bases and J by 5 bases, with 15 bases between them. This CDR3 is 13 amino acids long. The CDR3 bases are TGTGCCAGCACCGAAAGCGGCAGGGACGAGCAGTACTTC. Its protein is CASTESGRDEQYF.